A single sample gave rise to the 18 T cell receptor beta chains below, sequenced in a study of T cells in Graves' hyperthyroidism and ophthalmopathy. TCR beta CDR3 region amplification was performed from RNA transcripts. Primed by the HTBI set, a first-round RT-PCR was run on the TCR CDR3. TCRdb passed the multiplex PCR reads through MiXCR, listing each CDR3 protein once. The top ten clones hold around 23% of a sample with 300,000 to 400,000 distinct CDR3 sequences, more than 11% of them seen once. Sequencing was performed on blood. Receptors originate from a woman aged 25 to 39 with Graves' hyperthyroidism.

CDR3 sequence (DNA): TGTGCCAGCAGCGAAAGGTTGTTGGAGCAGTACTTC. It yields the protein CASSERLLEQYF. The chain links TRBV12-3 or TRBV12-4 to TRBJ2-7; no clear D gene. CDR3 length: 12 amino acids. V lost 6 bases, J lost 7 bases, and 13 bases lay in between.

This clonotype was seen at least ten times. The CDR3 protein is CASSFPGTGSNEQFF. The CDR3 DNA follows: TGTGCCAGCAGTTTCCCCGGGACAGGGAGCAATGAGCAGTTCTTC. The chain links TRBV28 to TRBJ2-1; 9 nucleotides agree with TRBD1. The V and J ends lost 3 bases and 6 bases, in that order; junction bases with no gene match: 6. Germline CDR1 and CDR2: MDHEN and SYDVKM. There are 15 residues in the CDR3.

The J gene is TRBJ2-3, the V gene TRBV7-9; D gene unclear. The CDR3 runs 12 residues. V lost 4 bases, J lost 8 bases, and 10 bases lay in between. Germline assignment: CDR1 SEHNR and CDR2 FQNEAQ (reference sequence). In DNA, the CDR3 is TGTGCCAGCAGCTCCGTTGTGGCTACGCAGTATTTT. Translated: CASSSVVATQYF. Full variable domain (rest looked up from reference TRBV7-9 and TRBJ2-3): DTGVSQNPRHKITKRGQNVTFRCDPISEHNRLYWYRQTLGQGPEFLTYFQNEAQLEKSRLLSDRFSAERPKGSFSTLEIQRTEQGDSAMYLCASSSVVATQYFGPGTRLTVL.

This clonotype was seen many times. The rearrangement joins TRBV11-2 to TRBJ2-5; either TRBD1 or TRBD2 may fit D (5 bases each). The ends were cut back, 2 bases at V and 4 bases at J, with 8 bases in the middle. The CDR3 has 13 amino acids. Germline CDR1 reads SGHAT; CDR2 reads FQNNGV. The CDR3 nucleotides are TGTGCCAGCAGCTTACGGGACGGAGAGACCCAGTACTTC. It encodes CASSLRDGETQYF.

J is TRBJ2-1 and V is TRBV3-1; tentatively, D is TRBD1 (5 bases). V lost 0 bases, J lost 6 bases, and 12 bases lay in between. The CDR3 sequence is 15 residues long. Looked up from germline, CDR1 is LGHDT and CDR2 is YNNKEL (reference sequence). CDR3 sequence: CASSQDFRGLNEQFF. The CDR3 nucleotides are TGTGCCAGCAGCCAAGATTTTAGGGGTCTCAATGAGCAGTTCTTC.

This clonotype turned up a few times. The chain uses TRBV7-2 and TRBJ1-5, with 7 bases matching TRBD1. J lost 7 bases, V lost 5 bases, and 11 bases had no gene match. This CDR3 comprises 15 residues. Germline values: CDR1 SGHTA, CDR2 FQGNSA. CDR3 protein: CASSPTGTAGQPQHF. CDR3 DNA sequence: TGTGCCAGCAGCCCAACCGGGACAGCGGGGCAGCCCCAGCATTTT.

This rearrangement joins TRBV20-1 to TRBJ1-6; D gene unclear. The V end was cut by 6 bases, the J end by 6 bases, with 15 bases between. CDR1 DFQATT and CDR2 SNEGSKA come from the germline V gene (reference sequence). This CDR3 is built from 14 residues. CDR3 in DNA: TGCAGTGCATCTCCGACGGGATTTAATTCACCCCTCCACTTT. Protein product: CSASPTGFNSPLHF.

This chain connects TRBV19 to TRBJ2-5; tentative D call: TRBD1 (7 bases). The CDR3 has 14 residues. The ends were cut back, 6 bases at V and 3 bases at J, with 14 bases in the middle. Per the germline V gene, CDR1 is LNHDA and CDR2 is SQIVND (reference sequence). CDR3 in amino acids: CASSGGQTKETQYF. Here the CDR3 DNA reads TGTGCCAGTAGCGGGGGACAGACTAAAGAGACCCAGTACTTC.

This clonotype was seen only once. J is TRBJ2-5 and V is TRBV7-2; D call uncertain. This CDR3 is built from 15 residues. V gave up 1 base and J gave up 2 bases, with 11 bases separating them. The germline gives CDR1 SGHTA, CDR2 FQGNSA. CDR3 sequence: CASSLGVAIQETQYF. The DNA for the CDR3 is TGTGCCAGCAGCTTAGGGGTCGCCATTCAAGAGACCCAGTACTTC.

This CDR3 reads CASSIGGRVPLHQPQHF. DNA for the CDR3: TGTGCCAGTAGTATAGGGGGGCGCGTTCCCTTACATCAGCCCCAGCATTTT. The chain combines TRBV19 with TRBJ1-5; D may be TRBD1 (6 bases). This CDR3 is 17 amino acids long. V was trimmed by 1 base and J by 5 bases, leaving 18 bases between them. Germline CDR1 LNHDA, CDR2 SQIVND (reference sequence).

There are a few counts of this clonotype. The V gene is TRBV4-1, the J gene TRBJ2-1; possible D gene TRBD2, 6 bases. V shed 1 base and J shed 8 bases, with 9 bases lying between them. This CDR3 spans 13 amino acids. CDR1 and CDR2 (germline): MGHRA, YSYEKL. CDR3 amino acids: CASSQVGGDEQFF. For the CDR3, the DNA is TGCGCCAGCAGCCAAGTCGGCGGGGATGAGCAGTTCTTC.

A note on this clonotype: A much larger clone differs from this one at a single base, so this may be a read error. The CDR3 ends on some other residue instead of the conserved phenylalanine or tryptophan, so this is likely a read error. The J gene is TRBJ2-1, the V gene TRBV10-1, with D unclear. The CDR3 runs to 14 residues. Germline CDR1 is WNHNN and CDR2 is SYGVQD (reference sequence). Trimming left V 3 bases short and J 8 bases short, with 14 bases between. The CDR3 DNA reads as TGCGCCAGCAGTGACTACCTGTTGGCGGATGAGCAGTTCTCC. Translating it yields CASSDYLLADEQFS.

This sequence joins TRBV6-1 and TRBJ2-1; D tentatively fits TRBD1 or TRBD2 (5 bases each). Germline V lookup: CDR1 MNHNS, CDR2 SASEGT. The CDR3 has 22 residues. V lost 4 bases and J 8 bases, leaving 39 bases between the germline ends. DNA of the CDR3: TGTGCCAGCAGTGTAGTTTTGGGACCGCCCGATATACTAGGTCCGAATATGGATGAGCAGTTCTTC. This gives the protein CASSVVLGPPDILGPNMDEQFF.

This clonotype came up many times. The chain is built from TRBV28 and TRBJ1-3; D not resolved. CDR3 length: 15 amino acids. Per the germline V gene, CDR1 is MDHEN and CDR2 is SYDVKM. With 7 bases removed from V and 0 bases from J, the gap between germline ends came to 13 bases. This chain's CDR3 is CASIPDISSGNTIYF. DNA for the CDR3: TGTGCCAGCATCCCCGACATAAGCTCTGGAAACACCATATATTTT.

This clonotype was detected only a few times. CDR3 DNA: TGTGCCAGCAGTTACGGAGCGGGAGGTGATGAGCAGTTCTTC. This translates into CASSYGAGGDEQFF. The rearrangement uses TRBV6-5 and TRBJ2-1; 9 nucleotides agree with TRBD2. The J segment lost 8 bases and the V segment lost 2 bases, leaving 4 bases of the junction unmatched. Germline loops: CDR1 MNHEY, CDR2 SVGAGI. The CDR3 has 14 residues.

This clonotype was observed many times. The chain has TRBV28 and TRBJ2-7; possibly TRBD1 or TRBD2 for D (6 bases each). The germline V and J ends were trimmed by 5 bases and 0 bases, with 14 bases remaining between them. The CDR3 length is 15 residues. Germline CDR1 is MDHEN and CDR2 is SYDVKM. This CDR3 reads CASSPPGGLSYEQYF. CDR3 nucleotides: TGTGCCAGCAGTCCCCCCGGGGGCCTCTCCTACGAGCAGTACTTC. Supplemented by reference TRBV28 and TRBJ2-7, the full variable domain reads DVKVTQSSRYLVKRTGEKVFLECVQDMDHENMFWYRQDPGLGLRLIYFSYDVKMKEKGDIPEGYSVSREKKERFSLILESASTNQTSMYLCASSPPGGLSYEQYFGPGTRLTVT.

This clonotype was observed a handful of times. The chain recombines TRBV2 with TRBJ2-7; 10 positions agree with TRBD1. Germline V CDR1 and CDR2: SNHLY, FYNNEI. The CDR3 sequence is 12 residues long. J lost 3 bases, V lost 8 bases, and 1 base had no gene match. CDR3 sequence reads: CASRTGGYEQYF. In DNA, the CDR3 is TGTGCCAGCCGGACAGGGGGCTACGAGCAGTACTTC.

Worth noting for this clonotype: The conserved phenylalanine or tryptophan normally closing the CDR3 is absent here, so this likely arose from a read error. The rearrangement joins TRBV6-1 to TRBJ2-5, with 9 bases that match TRBD1. J was trimmed by 2 bases and V by 7 bases; bases with no gene match: 11. The CDR3 spans 16 residues. CDR1 and CDR2 (germline): MNHNS, SASEGT. The CDR3 sequence: CASNPGQGSIQETQYV. DNA for the CDR3: TGTGCCAGCAATCCGGGACAGGGAAGTATTCAAGAGACCCAGTACGTC.